This record covers a single T cell receptor (beta chain). No cognate antigen has been identified for it. HCMV-specific IgG was detected in serum with a commercial ELISA kit to determine HCMV serostatus. Ficoll density gradient centrifugation was used to isolate peripheral blood mononuclear cells from blood. From the germline V gene (reference sequence), CDR1 is SEHNR and CDR2 is FQNEAQ. The CDR3 contains 13 residues, cysteine and phenylalanine counted. The record lacks a DNA sequence. Sequencing was carried out with an Illumina HiSeq 2000. The TCR beta cDNA libraries were made using 5'RACE template switching, a step that added both a universal primer site and unique molecular identifiers. Priming for cDNA synthesis came from the TCR beta constant segment, and two successive PCR amplification steps followed. Per the original workflow: MIGEC was used to demultiplex reads and group the reads by UMI, and MiTCR was used to assemble and quantify clonotypes. To remove erroneous sequences, TCR cDNA sequences were retained only when supported by two or more reads. The tcR package was used for downstream repertoire analysis, and clonotypes were matched across fractions by CDR3 nucleotide sequence plus V segment. VDJmatch was used to annotate antigen specificity against VDJdb, with one amino acid substitution in CDR3 allowed. The reads underwent TCRdb reprocessing, giving one record for each CDR3 protein sequence and no DNA. The V and J calls were determined by TCRdb, not by the authors. The sample's table covers about 170,000 distinct CDR3 sequences. Clones ranked in the top ten supply roughly a fifth of the sample.

These data are taken from a study of T cells expressing NK-cell markers (dated by TCRdb to the early 2020s). As for the study more broadly: In sorted CD3+CD56+NKG2C+, CD3+CD56+NKG2C- and CD3+CD56-NKG2C+ T-cell subsets from several donors, TCR beta-chain repertoires were profiled. Of the eight sequenced donors, seven were found to be HCMV-seropositive and one was found to be HCMV-seronegative. Randomly selected healthy volunteers, three men and five women, were used as the eight sequenced donors. Sequencing of the libraries produced 2 x 150 bp reads on Illumina HiSeq 2000/2500, MiSeq or NextSeq.

General study outcomes and caveats: In a handful of donors, the dominant CD3+CD56+NKG2C+ clonotypes ranked among the top 10 CD8+ clonotypes, making up 1.0-7.0% of CD8+ T cells. Those dominant clonotypes were again the most abundant among CD3+CD56-NKG2C+ cells in a handful of donors, at about 25-60.1%. It remained unclear whether the expanded NKG2C-expressing T cell clones were specific for HCMV antigens.

This receptor was taken from a man aged 18-75 years in good health. Sequencing input: blood T cells: a sorted CD56 or NKG2C T cell subset, CD4+ or CD8+ T cells, or bulk PBMC T cells (not recorded which). The chain links TRBV7-9 with TRBJ2-5; TCRdb gives TRBD1 as the D gene, but with no DNA this cannot be confirmed. The CDR3 region: CASSQGIQETQYF. The full variable domain, with segments outside the CDR3 supplied by the reference TRBV7-9 and TRBJ2-5 proteins, appears as DTGVSQNPRHKITKRGQNVTFRCDPISEHNRLYWYRQTLGQGPEFLTYFQNEAQLEKSRLLSDRFSAERPKGSFSTLEIQRTEQGDSAMYLCASSQGIQETQYFGPGTRLLVL.